What follows are 20 T cell receptor beta chains derived from one specimen sequenced in a study of shared clonotypes between healthy human individuals. Assay: immunoSEQ multiplex PCR; the TCRdb copy retains only in-frame clones and omits some. The sample has 800,000 or so clones, about 97% seen once; the top ten hold over 0.2%. The naive CD8 population came from CD45RO-negative cells selected for CCR7, without terminally differentiated effector memory CD45RA+ cells. Material: naive CD8+ T cells sorted from blood. The source of these receptors is a man younger than 40 in good health.

This chain connects TRBV5-4 to TRBJ2-7; 8 bases map to TRBD2. The V gene's germline CDR1 is SGHNT and CDR2 YYREEE (reference sequence). The length of the CDR3 is 15 residues. V lost 1 base, J lost 6 bases, and 9 bases stayed unmatched. The CDR3 region has the DNA TGTGCCAGCAGCTTGTCGGGACTAGTCCCCTCCGAGCAGTACTTC. This encodes CASSLSGLVPSEQYF.

Concerning this clone itself: In the same sample, other DNA sequences code for this CDR3. The chain carries TRBV29-1 and TRBJ2-7, with TRBD2 matching over 10 bases. Germline V gene data show CDR1 as SQVTM and CDR2 as ANQGSEA. The junction had 1 base not matched to a gene; V was cut back by 5 bases and J by 0 bases. This CDR3 is 13 amino acids long. CDR3 sequence (DNA): TGCAGCGTTCGGACTAGCGGCTCCTACGAGCAGTACTTC. Translation gives CSVRTSGSYEQYF.

In its sample, this clone was seen a few times. V and J are TRBV7-9 and TRBJ1-5; D might be TRBD1 (5 bases). Trimming cost V 5 bases and J 0 bases, with 11 bases left between them. The germline V gene has CDR1 SEHNR and CDR2 FQNEAQ (reference sequence). The CDR3 consists of 15 residues. Here the CDR3 reads CASSGGTVSNQPQHF. The CDR3 nucleotides are TGTGCCAGCAGCGGAGGGACGGTTAGCAATCAGCCCCAGCATTTT.

The CDR3 nucleotides read TGTGCCAGTACAGGGGGCAGCACAGATACGCAGTATTTT. Its translation is CASTGGSTDTQYF. The chain is built from TRBV9 and TRBJ2-3; 9 nucleotides align to TRBD1. The CDR3 covers 13 residues. Looked up from germline, CDR1 is SGDLS and CDR2 is YYNGEE. Germline trimming cut 8 bases from V and 0 bases from J; bases unmatched to any gene: 1. Complete variable domain (other parts from reference TRBV9 and TRBJ2-3): DSGVTQTPKHLITATGQRVTLRCSPRSGDLSVYWYQQSLDQGLQFLIQYYNGEERAKGNILERFSAQQFPDLHSELNLSSLELGDSALYFCASTGGSTDTQYFGPGTRLTVL.

The J gene is TRBJ2-1, the V gene TRBV19; D is ambiguous. The CDR3 is made up of 14 amino acids. Germline V gene data show CDR1 as LNHDA and CDR2 as SQIVND (reference sequence). The germline V and J ends were trimmed by 3 bases and 10 bases, with 16 bases remaining between them. The CDR3 is CASSITSLPEEQFF. As DNA, the CDR3 is TGTGCCAGTAGTATCACGTCCCTTCCCGAGGAGCAGTTCTTC.

The J gene is TRBJ2-1, the V gene TRBV5-5, with D unresolved. CDR1 and CDR2 (germline): SGHKS, YYEKEE (reference sequence). The CDR3 has 17 amino acids. The germline V and J ends were trimmed by 5 bases and 2 bases, with 20 bases remaining between them. The CDR3 region has the DNA TGTGCCAGCAGATCCATGGCGCAGGTTGGTCCCTACAATGAGCAGTTCTTC. Translated: CASRSMAQVGPYNEQFF.

This clone came up once. The J gene is TRBJ2-7, the V gene TRBV5-1; possibly TRBD2 for D (6 bases). This CDR3 contains 14 residues. Germline CDR1 SGHRS, CDR2 YFSETQ. Trimming removed 1 base from V and 0 bases from J, with 8 bases in between. The CDR3 sequence is CASSLRGTSYEQYF. In nucleotides, the CDR3 is TGCGCCAGCAGCTTGCGGGGGACCTCCTACGAGCAGTACTTC.

This chain joins TRBV27 and TRBJ1-5, with D unclear. The length of the CDR3 is 14 residues. The germline V gene encodes CDR1 MNHEY and CDR2 SMNVEV (reference sequence). V was pared by 5 bases and J by 0 bases, with 8 bases between. CDR3 DNA sequence: TGTGCCAGCAGTCCCCAGGCTAGCAATCAGCCCCAGCATTTT. Translation gives CASSPQASNQPQHF.

This clone appeared once. The V and J genes are TRBV6-5 and TRBJ2-7; D is unresolved. This CDR3 contains 11 residues. CDR1 is MNHEY and CDR2 is SVGAGI in the germline V gene. Trimming cost V 7 bases and J 3 bases, with 7 bases left between them. In nucleotides, the CDR3 is TGTGCCAGCACGATCGGCTACGAGCAGTACTTC. This encodes CASTIGYEQYF.

The rearrangement uses TRBV7-9 and TRBJ2-2; D might be TRBD2 (6 bases). Germline CDR1 SEHNR, CDR2 FQNEAQ (reference sequence). There are 15 residues in the CDR3. Trimming pared 10 bases from V and 0 bases from J, leaving 15 bases between. CDR3 region: CAIPRGGTNTGELFF. The CDR3 region has the DNA TGTGCCATCCCGAGGGGCGGGACGAACACCGGGGAGCTGTTTTTT.

This clone was picked up one time. The J gene is TRBJ2-1, the V gene TRBV6-4; 9 bases match TRBD2. This CDR3 has 16 residues. V trimming: 7 bases; J trimming: 1 base; junction bases outside the gene matches: 8. CDR1 is MRHNA and CDR2 is SNTAGT in the germline V gene. The CDR3 reads CASTEVAGESYNEQFF. The DNA for the CDR3 is TGTGCCAGCACCGAGGTAGCGGGAGAATCCTACAATGAGCAGTTCTTC.

The rearrangement uses TRBV6-6 and TRBJ2-1; tentatively, D is TRBD2 (6 bases). Looked up from germline, CDR1 is MNHNY and CDR2 is SVGAGI (reference sequence). The CDR3 extends over 12 amino acids. Trimming pared 6 bases from V and 8 bases from J, leaving 11 bases between. CDR3 protein: CASRPTSHEQFF. CDR3 sequence (DNA): TGTGCCAGCAGGCCTACTAGCCATGAGCAGTTCTTC.

The rearrangement joins TRBV28 to TRBJ2-7, with D possibly matching TRBD2 (5 bases). V lost 6 bases to trimming and J lost 2 bases, with 11 bases between them. Per the germline V gene, CDR1 is MDHEN and CDR2 is SYDVKM. This CDR3 has 13 amino acids. The CDR3 sequence: CASSTGFTYEQYF. CDR3 DNA: TGTGCCAGCAGCACGGGGTTTACCTACGAGCAGTACTTC.

This rearrangement joins TRBV27 to TRBJ2-1; 9 nucleotides match TRBD1. CDR3 length equals 14 residues. V was clipped by 7 bases and J by 4 bases; unmatched bases: 5. Germline values: CDR1 MNHEY, CDR2 SMNVEV (reference sequence). CDR3 sequence (DNA): TGTGCCAGCACCTCCGGGACAGGGTACAATGAGCAGTTCTTC. This translates into CASTSGTGYNEQFF.

The rearrangement joins TRBV27 to TRBJ2-3, with D perhaps TRBD2 (6 bases). V lost 6 bases to trimming and J lost 0 bases, with 13 bases between them. Germline V CDR1 and CDR2: MNHEY, SMNVEV (reference sequence). CDR3 length: 15 amino acids. The CDR3 is CASSPTRGSTDTQYF. The CDR3 bases are TGTGCCAGCAGCCCCACACGGGGGAGCACAGATACGCAGTATTTT.

This sequence joins TRBV4-1 and TRBJ2-3; the D is unclear. Trimming removed 5 bases at V and 4 bases at J, with 10 bases between. Germline values: CDR1 MGHRA, CDR2 YSYEKL. The CDR3 loop spans 13 amino acids. The CDR3 DNA reads TGCGCCAGCAGCTATCGGAGCGCAGATACGCAGTATTTT. Protein sequence: CASSYRSADTQYF.

Only one count was recorded for this clone. The rearrangement joins TRBV29-1 to TRBJ2-5, with TRBD2 as a possible D gene (6 bases). V was clipped by 4 bases and J by 5 bases, with 17 bases between them. The CDR3 loop spans 14 amino acids. The germline V gene has CDR1 SQVTM and CDR2 ANQGSEA. As DNA, the CDR3 is TGCAGCGTTGTTCCGGTAGCGGAGGGGGAGACCCAGTACTTC. This codes for CSVVPVAEGETQYF.

The chain recombines TRBV7-3 with TRBJ2-1, with 9 bases aligning to TRBD1. The V segment lost 3 bases and the J segment 5 bases; nucleotides outside the gene matches: 5. The length of the CDR3 is 15 residues. Germline V gene sequence: CDR1 SGHTA, CDR2 FQGTGA. CDR3 sequence (DNA): TGTGCCAGCAGCTTGTGGACAGGGGACCACAATGAGCAGTTCTTC. Translation gives CASSLWTGDHNEQFF.

The J gene is TRBJ2-1, the V gene TRBV5-6; TRBD1 agrees at 9 bases. The trim removed 6 bases at V and 8 bases at J, leaving 12 bases unmatched. The CDR3 contains 15 residues. Germline-derived CDR1 and CDR2 are SGHDT and YYEEEE. CDR3 nucleotides: TGTGCCAGCACCATAGGGACAGGGCTTCGTTATGAGCAGTTCTTC. This translates into CASTIGTGLRYEQFF.

The genes are TRBV5-4 and TRBJ1-2, with 10 bases matching TRBD1. The germline V gene encodes CDR1 SGHNT and CDR2 YYREEE (reference sequence). V lost 4 bases to trimming and J lost 0 bases; unmatched junction nucleotides: 9. This CDR3 contains 17 residues. This CDR3 is CASSPLDRGSPNYGYTF. The DNA of the CDR3 is TGTGCCAGCAGCCCCCTGGACAGGGGGTCTCCTAACTATGGCTACACCTTC.